The 17 T cell receptor beta chains below come from one sample, sequenced in a study of T cells after yellow fever vaccination. MiXCR, applied by TCRdb to the 5' RACE reads, yields one record per CDR3 protein. The sample lists some 320,000 distinct CDR3 sequences, approximately 12% occurring once. Here the sequenced sample was CD4+ T cells sorted from PBMCs, taken 45 days after the yellow fever booster vaccination. These TCRs come from a man aged 18 to 35 who received the YFV17D yellow fever vaccine.

This chain connects TRBV7-2 to TRBJ2-1; the match to TRBD2 covers 7 bases. This CDR3 has 16 residues. Germline V lookup: CDR1 SGHTA, CDR2 FQGNSA. The trim removed 5 bases at V and 9 bases at J, leaving 16 bases unmatched. Here the CDR3 DNA reads TGTGCCAGCAGCCAAGCGGGGTATGGGAGAGGGAGTGAGCAGTTCTTC. Protein: CASSQAGYGRGSEQFF.

This clonotype was detected a few times. The rearrangement links TRBV29-1 to TRBJ2-4; 7 bases map to TRBD2. CDR3 length: 11 residues. The germline V gene has CDR1 SQVTM and CDR2 ANQGSEA. The CDR3 nucleotides read TGCAGTGGGGGGGGCAAAAACATTCAGTACTTC. Translating gives CSGGGKNIQYF.

This clonotype came up a few times. The chain joins TRBV3-1 to TRBJ2-1; no reliable D call. Deletions cut 3 bases from V and 9 bases from J, with 15 bases between. The CDR3 is made up of 14 amino acids. Germline CDR1 reads LGHDT; CDR2 reads YNNKEL (reference sequence). CDR3 sequence (DNA): TGTGCCAGCAGCCACACAAGGGTAAACGGTGAGCAGTTCTTC. Translating gives CASSHTRVNGEQFF.

There are many counts of this clonotype. The chain uses TRBV6-1 and TRBJ2-1; 12 bases align to TRBD2. This CDR3 comprises 14 residues. V lost 6 bases, J lost 5 bases, and 2 bases stayed unmatched. CDR1 MNHNS and CDR2 SASEGT come from the germline V gene. This CDR3 is CASRTSGGHNEQFF. The CDR3 nucleotides are TGTGCCAGCAGAACTAGCGGGGGGCACAATGAGCAGTTCTTC.

The rearrangement links TRBV6-1 to TRBJ2-5; no clear D gene. CDR3 size: 11 residues. The ends were cut back, 6 bases at V and 4 bases at J, with 6 bases in the middle. CDR1 MNHNS and CDR2 SASEGT come from the germline V gene. This CDR3 reads CASRTGETQYF. CDR3 DNA: TGTGCCAGCAGGACGGGAGAGACCCAGTACTTC.

CDR3 sequence (DNA): TGTGCCAGCAGCTTCTTGCCAGGGGGAACTGAAGCTTTCTTT. Translating it yields CASSFLPGGTEAFF. The chain links TRBV5-6 to TRBJ1-1; the match to TRBD1 covers 7 bases. The trim removed 2 bases at V and 5 bases at J, leaving 6 bases unmatched. Germline CDR1 reads SGHDT; CDR2 reads YYEEEE. The CDR3 extends over 14 amino acids.

The CDR3 coding sequence is TGTGCCAGCCGGGACAGCTCCTACGAGCAGTACTTC. This codes for CASRDSSYEQYF. The chain has TRBV6-5 and TRBJ2-7; 7 bases are a match to TRBD1. This CDR3 is 12 amino acids long. Germline CDR1 reads MNHEY; CDR2 reads SVGAGI. The V gene end was trimmed by 8 bases and the J gene end by 0 bases; junction bases not matched to a gene: 1.

The rearrangement uses TRBV3-1 and TRBJ1-2; D possibly corresponds to TRBD1 (6 bases). CDR3 length equals 12 residues. The germline V gene encodes CDR1 LGHDT and CDR2 YNNKEL (reference sequence). The V end lost 3 bases, the J end lost 14 bases, and 16 bases lay between the germline ends. The CDR3 bases are TGTGCCAGCAGCCAGACAACAGGGATAGCTACCTTC. It specifies CASSQTTGIATF.

The V and J genes are TRBV9 and TRBJ2-2; D is possibly TRBD2 (8 bases). The germline V and J ends were trimmed by 3 bases and 5 bases, with 14 bases remaining between them. Germline V lookup: CDR1 SGDLS, CDR2 YYNGEE. This CDR3 is 15 amino acids long. Written as DNA, the CDR3 is TGTGCCAGCAGCGCGGGAGGGGGCCTAACCGGGGAGCTGTTTTTT. Protein sequence: CASSAGGGLTGELFF.

This chain connects TRBV7-9 to TRBJ1-1, with 8 bases matching TRBD1. The CDR3 is 18 amino acids. V dropped 0 bases and J dropped 0; count of bases not matched to a gene: 9. Per germline, CDR1 SEHNR and CDR2 FQNEAQ (reference sequence). Here the CDR3 DNA reads TGTGCCAGCAGCTTAGCGAGGGACAGGAGGCTCTTGAACACTGAAGCTTTCTTT. Amino acid sequence: CASSLARDRRLLNTEAFF.

A few counts support this clonotype. The chain couples TRBV7-9 to TRBJ1-2; D perhaps matches TRBD1 (5 bases). Germline loops: CDR1 SEHNR, CDR2 FQNEAQ (reference sequence). The length of the CDR3 is 16 residues. Trimming took 5 bases from V and 3 from J, leaving 19 bases between them. CDR3 coding DNA: TGTGCCAGCAGCCTACCTTCCGCAGGGCCGGACTATGGCTACACCTTC. Protein sequence: CASSLPSAGPDYGYTF.

This clonotype was observed a handful of times. The J gene is TRBJ2-5, the V gene TRBV6-6; D is unresolved. The CDR3 covers 16 residues. Germline V gene data show CDR1 as MNHNY and CDR2 as SVGAGI (reference sequence). Trimming pared 2 bases from V and 0 bases from J, leaving 13 bases between. This CDR3 reads CASSYEEPKYQETQYF. In nucleotides, the CDR3 is TGTGCCAGCAGTTACGAGGAACCTAAGTACCAAGAGACCCAGTACTTC.

This clonotype has just a few counts. This chain uses TRBV5-1 with TRBJ1-1, with D possibly TRBD1 on 6 matching bases. This CDR3 region has 14 residues. V lost 7 bases, J lost 5 bases, and 18 bases lay in between. Germline CDR1 SGHRS, CDR2 YFSETQ. This chain's CDR3 is CASGLGGAVTEAFF. In nucleotides, the CDR3 is TGCGCCAGCGGCCTCGGGGGGGCTGTTACTGAAGCTTTCTTT.

This clonotype was counted only a few times. This rearrangement joins TRBV6-5 to TRBJ2-7, with 10 bases matching TRBD1. The CDR3 consists of 16 residues. Germline V gene lookup returns CDR1 MNHEY and CDR2 SVGAGI. The J segment lost 5 bases and the V segment lost 4 bases, leaving 11 bases of the junction unmatched. CDR3 sequence (DNA): TGTGCCAGCAGTTCCGTCCCCGGGACAGGGGTTGACGAGCAGTACTTC. Encoded protein: CASSSVPGTGVDEQYF.

The V call is TRBV20-1, the J call TRBJ1-5; 7 bases match TRBD1. There are 14 residues in the CDR3. Germline V gene lookup returns CDR1 DFQATT and CDR2 SNEGSKA (reference sequence). With V trimmed by 3 bases and J by 6 bases, 8 bases remained unmatched. CDR3 sequence reads: CSARPGQYGQPQHF. CDR3 in DNA: TGCAGTGCTAGGCCGGGACAGTACGGTCAGCCCCAGCATTTT.

This clonotype showed up just a few times. The chain combines TRBV11-2 with TRBJ1-5; 9 bases are a match to TRBD1. CDR3 length: 16 residues. Per germline, CDR1 SGHAT and CDR2 FQNNGV. V gave up 5 bases and J gave up 2 bases; unmatched junction bases: 7. The CDR3 region is CASSVNTGGGNQPQHF. CDR3 nucleotides: TGTGCCAGCAGCGTCAACACAGGGGGCGGCAATCAGCCCCAGCATTTT.

In this sample, this clonotype turned up a few times. This sequence joins TRBV7-3 and TRBJ2-2; no clear D gene. Germline V gene lookup returns CDR1 SGHTA and CDR2 FQGTGA. CDR3 length: 14 amino acids. V lost 4 bases and J 1 base, leaving 7 bases between the germline ends. DNA of the CDR3: TGTGCCAGCAGCTCCCCGGGGAACACCGGGGAGCTGTTTTTT. Encoded protein: CASSSPGNTGELFF.